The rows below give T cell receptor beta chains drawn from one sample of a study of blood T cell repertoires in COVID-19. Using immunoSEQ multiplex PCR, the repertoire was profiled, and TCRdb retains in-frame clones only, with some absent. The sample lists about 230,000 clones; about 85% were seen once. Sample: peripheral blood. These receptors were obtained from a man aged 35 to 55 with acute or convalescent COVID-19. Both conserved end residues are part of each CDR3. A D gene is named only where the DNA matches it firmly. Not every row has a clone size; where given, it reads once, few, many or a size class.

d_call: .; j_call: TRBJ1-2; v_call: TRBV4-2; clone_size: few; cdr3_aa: CASSQVTDYGYTF; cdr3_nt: TGTGCCAGCAGCCAAGTCACAGACTATGGCTACACCTTC
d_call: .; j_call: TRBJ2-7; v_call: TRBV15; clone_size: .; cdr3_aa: CATSRDSGRRSSYEQYF; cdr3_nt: TGTGCCACCAGCAGAGATTCGGGTCGGCGCAGCTCCTACGAGCAGTACTTC
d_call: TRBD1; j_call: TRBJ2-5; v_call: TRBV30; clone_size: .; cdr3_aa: CAWSVRTGVGETQYF; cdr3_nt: TGTGCCTGGAGTGTACGGACAGGGGTTGGAGAGACCCAGTACTTC
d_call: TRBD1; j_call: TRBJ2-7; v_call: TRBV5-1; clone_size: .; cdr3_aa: CASSKTGEVYEQYF; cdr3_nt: TGCGCCAGCAGCAAGACAGGGGAGGTCTACGAGCAGTACTTC
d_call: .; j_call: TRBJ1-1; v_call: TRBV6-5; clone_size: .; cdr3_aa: CASRGMGDFEAFF; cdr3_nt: TGTGCCAGCAGGGGGATGGGGGACTTCGAAGCTTTCTTT
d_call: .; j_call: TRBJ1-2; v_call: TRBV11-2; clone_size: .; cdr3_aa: CASSPQIDINYGYTF; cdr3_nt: TGTGCCAGCAGCCCCCAAATCGACATTAACTATGGCTACACCTTC
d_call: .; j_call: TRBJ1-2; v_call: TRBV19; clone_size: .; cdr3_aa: CASSIGGGGGYTF; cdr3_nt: TGTGCCAGTAGTATAGGCGGCGGCGGTGGCTACACCTTC
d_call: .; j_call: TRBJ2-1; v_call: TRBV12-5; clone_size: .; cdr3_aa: CASGRRGEQFF; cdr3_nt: TGTGCTAGTGGCCGACGAGGTGAGCAGTTCTTC
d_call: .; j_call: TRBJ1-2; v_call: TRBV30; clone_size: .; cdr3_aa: CAWLGGNYGYTF; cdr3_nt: TGTGCCTGGCTCGGGGGGAACTATGGCTACACCTTC
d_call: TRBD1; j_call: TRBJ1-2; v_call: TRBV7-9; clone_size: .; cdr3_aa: CASSPEQGAYGYTF; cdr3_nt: TGTGCCAGCAGCCCCGAACAGGGGGCGTATGGCTACACCTTC
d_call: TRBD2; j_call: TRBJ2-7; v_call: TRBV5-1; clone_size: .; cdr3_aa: CASSLASGGPTYEQYF; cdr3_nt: TGCGCCAGCAGCTTGGCTAGCGGGGGCCCCACCTACGAGCAGTACTTC
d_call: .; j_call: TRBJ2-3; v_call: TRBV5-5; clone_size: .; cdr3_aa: CASSSGLLATYF; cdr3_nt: TGTGCCAGCAGCTCTGGACTCCTAGCGACGTATTTT
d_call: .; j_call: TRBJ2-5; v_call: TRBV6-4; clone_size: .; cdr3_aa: CASISEGGETQYF; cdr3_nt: TGTGCCAGCATCTCTGAAGGGGGAGAGACCCAGTACTTC
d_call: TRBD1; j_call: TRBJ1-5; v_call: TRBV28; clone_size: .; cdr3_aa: CASSLRTGTSNQPQHF; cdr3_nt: TGTGCCAGCAGTTTAAGGACAGGGACTAGCAATCAGCCCCAGCATTTT
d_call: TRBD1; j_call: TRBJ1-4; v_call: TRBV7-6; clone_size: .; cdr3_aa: CASSFIPGGEKLFF; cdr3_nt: TGTGCCAGCAGCTTTATTCCAGGGGGGGAAAAACTGTTTTTT
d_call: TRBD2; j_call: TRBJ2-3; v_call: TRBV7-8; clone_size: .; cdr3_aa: CASSFRLAGGSTDTQYF; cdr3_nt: TGTGCCAGCAGCTTCCGACTAGCGGGGGGGAGCACAGATACGCAGTATTTT
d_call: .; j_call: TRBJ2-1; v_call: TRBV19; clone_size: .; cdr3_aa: CASSTGIYNEQFF; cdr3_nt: TGTGCCAGTAGTACAGGGATCTACAATGAGCAGTTCTTC
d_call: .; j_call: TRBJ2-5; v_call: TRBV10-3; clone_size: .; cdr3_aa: CAISGKPGASQETQYF; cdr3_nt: TGTGCCATCAGTGGTAAACCCGGAGCTTCCCAAGAGACCCAGTACTTC
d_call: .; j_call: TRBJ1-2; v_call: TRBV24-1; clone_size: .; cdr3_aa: CATSDMQFDYGYTF; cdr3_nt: TGTGCCACCAGTGATATGCAGTTCGACTATGGCTACACCTTC
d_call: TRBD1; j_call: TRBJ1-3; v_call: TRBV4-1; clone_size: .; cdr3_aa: CASSPGPGTGDGNTIYF; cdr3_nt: TGCGCCAGCAGCCCGGGGCCCGGGACAGGGGATGGAAACACCATATATTTT
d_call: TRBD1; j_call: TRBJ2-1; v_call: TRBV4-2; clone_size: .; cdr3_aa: CASSHPDLDRVNEQFF; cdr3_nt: TGTGCCAGCAGCCATCCCGACCTGGACAGGGTGAATGAGCAGTTCTTC
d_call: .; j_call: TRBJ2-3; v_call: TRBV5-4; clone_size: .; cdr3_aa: CASSWEPGTDTQYF; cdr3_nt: TGTGCCAGCAGCTGGGAGCCGGGCACAGATACGCAGTATTTT
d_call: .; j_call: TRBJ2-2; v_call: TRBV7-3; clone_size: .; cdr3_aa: CASSLRIGGTGELFF; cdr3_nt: TGTGCCAGCAGCTTAAGAATAGGGGGAACCGGGGAGCTGTTTTTT
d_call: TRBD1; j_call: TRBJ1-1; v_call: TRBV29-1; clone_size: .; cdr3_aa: CSAGQGEAFF; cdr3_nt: TGCAGCGCAGGACAGGGTGAAGCTTTCTTT
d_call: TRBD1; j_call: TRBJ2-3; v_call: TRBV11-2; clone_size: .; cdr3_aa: CASSTGAPSTDTQYF; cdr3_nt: TGTGCCAGCAGCACAGGGGCGCCGAGCACAGATACGCAGTATTTT
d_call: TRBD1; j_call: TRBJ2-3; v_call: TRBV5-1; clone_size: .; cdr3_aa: CASSYWSQGKGTDTQYF; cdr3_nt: TGCGCCAGCAGCTACTGGTCACAGGGGAAGGGCACAGATACGCAGTATTTT
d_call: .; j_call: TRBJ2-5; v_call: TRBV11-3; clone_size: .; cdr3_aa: CASSLGGNRRETQYF; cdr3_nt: TGTGCCAGCAGCTTAGGTGGCAACCGGCGGGAGACCCAGTACTTC
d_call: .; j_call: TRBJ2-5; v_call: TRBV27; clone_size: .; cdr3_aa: CASSPLSAGGTQYF; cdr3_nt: TGTGCCAGCAGTCCCCTAAGTGCCGGTGGGACCCAGTACTTC
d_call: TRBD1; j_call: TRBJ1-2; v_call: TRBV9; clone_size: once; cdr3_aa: CASSVDRDRGYYGYTF; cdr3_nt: TGTGCCAGCAGCGTAGACCGGGACAGGGGATACTATGGCTACACCTTC